This record covers a single T cell receptor beta chain. CDR1 and CDR2 from the germline V gene are SGDLS and YYNGEE. V lost 4 bases, J lost 2 bases, and 13 bases lay in between. The CDR3 runs 15 residues. In the original processing: Estimation of nucleated cell counts relied on the amplification of reference gene primers. Profiled with immunoSEQ multiplex PCR; TCRdb holds only in-frame clones, not every one. That table is the source of V, J and clone size, and D and trimming were worked out from the DNA. This table has roughly 26,000 clones, 90% to 95% appearing once. The record originates from a study of blood T cell repertoires in COVID-19. Overall study context: Some COVID-19 samples were acute and others convalescent; all came from the United States, Italy and Spain. PBMCs, B-cell-depleted T cells, or T cells were the source of the cDNA or gDNA that made up the material.

The chain recombines TRBV9 with TRBJ2-1, with D maybe TRBD2 (6 bases). This receptor was identified in a human donor with active COVID-19. The donor label of this sample is uncertain. Sequencing was carried out using peripheral blood. The CDR3 sequence: CASSLSGAAYNEQFF. The CDR3 nucleotides read TGTGCCAGCAGCCTTAGCGGAGCTGCCTACAATGAGCAGTTCTTC.